The rows below give T cell receptor beta chains drawn from one sample of a study of vaccination effects on CD4 cells after COVID-19. The antigens of these receptors remain unknown. Assay: immunoSEQ multiplex PCR; the TCRdb copy retains only in-frame clones and omits some. The data hold 40,000 to 50,000 clones, with under 80% observed a single time. Sequenced material: CD4+ T cells from PBMCs cultured with a peptide pool, taken before COVID-19 vaccination. The receptor source for this set is a human donor who had a prior SARS-CoV-2 infection. The CDR3 runs from the conserved cysteine through the conserved F or W. The order of the fields is CDR3 length, V gene, D gene, J gene, clone size, CDR3 protein, CDR3 DNA. D genes are given only for firm matches. Only some rows state a clone size, as once, few, many or a class for expanded clones.

length: 15
V: TRBV5-4
D: -
J: TRBJ2-1
size: -
CDR3: CASSFAGSSYNEQFF
DNA: TGTGCCAGCAGCTTCGCGGGGAGCTCCTACAATGAGCAGTTCTTC

length: 12
V: TRBV13
D: -
J: TRBJ1-1
size: -
CDR3: CASSLSYTEAFF
DNA: TGTGCCAGCAGCCTCAGTTACACTGAAGCTTTCTTT

length: 15
V: TRBV15
D: TRBD2
J: TRBJ2-7
size: few
CDR3: CATSRGGSGSIEQYF
DNA: TGTGCCACCAGCAGAGGAGGTAGCGGGAGTATAGAGCAGTACTTC

length: 16
V: TRBV2
D: TRBD2
J: TRBJ2-2
size: -
CDR3: CASSEYWAGAAGELFF
DNA: TGTGCCAGCAGTGAATACTGGGCGGGAGCGGCCGGGGAGCTGTTTTTT

length: 10
V: TRBV7-9
D: -
J: TRBJ1-1
size: -
CDR3: CASSPPEAFF
DNA: TGTGCCAGCAGCCCCCCAGAAGCTTTCTTT

length: 15
V: TRBV2
D: TRBD1
J: TRBJ2-7
size: -
CDR3: CASRSGQGASYEQYF
DNA: TGTGCCAGCAGATCGGGACAGGGGGCGTCCTACGAGCAGTACTTC

length: 14
V: TRBV9
D: -
J: TRBJ2-3
size: -
CDR3: CASSVVPRTDTQYF
DNA: TGTGCCAGCAGCGTCGTCCCCCGGACAGATACGCAGTATTTT

length: 15
V: TRBV18
D: TRBD2
J: TRBJ2-7
size: few
CDR3: CASSPGLADTYEQYF
DNA: TGTGCCAGCTCACCAGGACTAGCGGATACCTACGAGCAGTACTTC

length: 14
V: TRBV5-1
D: -
J: TRBJ2-3
size: -
CDR3: CASSFLGGTDTQYF
DNA: TGCGCCAGCAGCTTTCTTGGGGGCACAGATACGCAGTATTTT

length: 14
V: TRBV6-6
D: -
J: TRBJ1-2
size: -
CDR3: CASSYGHPNYGYTF
DNA: TGTGCCAGCAGTTACGGACATCCTAACTATGGCTACACCTTC

length: 14
V: TRBV28
D: -
J: TRBJ1-2
size: -
CDR3: CASSNRFLGYGYTF
DNA: TGTGCCAGCAGCAACAGGTTTTTGGGCTATGGCTACACCTTC

length: 15
V: TRBV9
D: TRBD2
J: TRBJ2-5
size: few
CDR3: CASSYGLADQETQYF
DNA: TGTGCCAGCAGCTATGGACTAGCGGACCAAGAGACCCAGTACTTC

length: 14
V: TRBV7-2
D: -
J: TRBJ1-5
size: -
CDR3: CASSFTGGNGPQHF
DNA: TGTGCCAGCAGCTTCACGGGGGGGAATGGGCCCCAGCATTTT

length: 13
V: TRBV9
D: TRBD1
J: TRBJ2-7
size: -
CDR3: CASSSRAGGEQYF
DNA: TGTGCCAGCAGCTCGAGGGCAGGGGGCGAGCAGTACTTC

length: 12
V: TRBV28
D: -
J: TRBJ1-2
size: -
CDR3: CASSLGQSGYTF
DNA: TGTGCCAGCAGTTTAGGGCAGTCTGGCTACACCTTC

length: 15
V: TRBV9
D: -
J: TRBJ1-4
size: -
CDR3: CASSVEGRVGEKLFF
DNA: TGTGCCAGCAGCGTAGAGGGCAGGGTGGGAGAAAAACTGTTTTTT

length: 13
V: TRBV19
D: TRBD1
J: TRBJ1-5
size: -
CDR3: CASSMDRDQPQHF
DNA: TGTGCCAGTAGTATGGACAGGGACCAGCCCCAGCATTTT

length: 14
V: TRBV19
D: TRBD2
J: TRBJ2-2
size: -
CDR3: CASSLGLAGGELFF
DNA: TGTGCCAGTAGTCTGGGACTAGCGGGAGGGGAGCTGTTTTTT

length: 15
V: TRBV5-5
D: -
J: TRBJ2-1
size: -
CDR3: CASSRLATLLSEQFF
DNA: TGTGCCAGCAGCCGACTCGCCACTTTGCTGAGTGAGCAGTTCTTC

length: 14
V: TRBV5-1
D: -
J: TRBJ2-1
size: -
CDR3: CASSLRSRGDEQFF
DNA: TGCGCCAGCAGCTTACGTTCCAGGGGCGATGAGCAGTTCTTC

length: 18
V: TRBV18
D: TRBD2
J: TRBJ2-2
size: -
CDR3: CASSSTTLAGVDTGELFF
DNA: TGTGCCAGCTCATCCACCACCCTAGCGGGAGTTGACACCGGGGAGCTGTTTTTT

length: 12
V: TRBV6-2/TRBV6-3
D: -
J: TRBJ2-7
size: few
CDR3: CASSYSNGEQYF
DNA: TGTGCCAGCAGTTACTCGAATGGAGAGCAGTACTTC

length: 13
V: TRBV6-5
D: -
J: TRBJ1-2
size: -
CDR3: CASTTDSYYGYTF
DNA: TGTGCCAGCACCACCGACAGCTACTATGGCTACACCTTC

length: 16
V: TRBV5-1
D: TRBD2
J: TRBJ2-1
size: -
CDR3: CASSSGTSGGGNEQFF
DNA: TGCGCCAGCAGCTCAGGGACTAGCGGGGGTGGTAATGAGCAGTTCTTC

length: 13
V: TRBV4-3
D: -
J: TRBJ2-7
size: -
CDR3: CASSQDLDYEQYF
DNA: TGCGCCAGCAGCCAAGACCTGGACTACGAGCAGTACTTC

length: 15
V: TRBV5-4
D: TRBD2
J: TRBJ2-7
size: few
CDR3: CASSLVAGAPDEQYF
DNA: TGTGCCAGCAGCTTGGTAGCGGGAGCGCCGGACGAGCAGTACTTC

length: 13
V: TRBV7-8
D: TRBD2
J: TRBJ2-1
size: -
CDR3: CASSTPTSGEQFF
DNA: TGTGCCAGCAGCACCCCGACTAGCGGGGAGCAGTTCTTC

length: 13
V: TRBV12-3/TRBV12-4
D: -
J: TRBJ1-1
size: -
CDR3: CASSRGKNTEAFF
DNA: TGTGCCAGCAGCCGAGGTAAGAACACTGAAGCTTTCTTT

length: 13
V: TRBV29-1
D: -
J: TRBJ1-4
size: -
CDR3: CSVARDNNEKLFF
DNA: TGCAGCGTTGCCAGGGACAATAATGAAAAACTGTTTTTT

length: 16
V: TRBV5-1
D: TRBD2
J: TRBJ2-5
size: -
CDR3: CASSPSGAGGKETQYF
DNA: TGCGCCAGCAGCCCAAGCGGAGCGGGAGGTAAAGAGACCCAGTACTTC

length: 17
V: TRBV3-1/TRBV3-2
D: -
J: TRBJ1-4
size: -
CDR3: CASSPRTLNLSNEKLFF
DNA: TGTGCCAGCAGCCCTCGGACACTCAACCTTTCTAATGAAAAACTGTTTTTT

length: 13
V: TRBV19
D: -
J: TRBJ1-5
size: once
CDR3: CASRTQRNQPQHF
DNA: TGTGCCAGTAGAACACAGCGCAATCAGCCCCAGCATTTT

length: 12
V: TRBV10-2
D: -
J: TRBJ2-5
size: -
CDR3: CASSESKETQYF
DNA: TGCGCCAGCAGTGAGTCGAAAGAGACCCAGTACTTC

length: 14
V: TRBV30
D: TRBD1
J: TRBJ2-5
size: -
CDR3: CAWSRTGMFETQYF
DNA: TGTGCCTGGTCCCGGACAGGGATGTTCGAGACCCAGTACTTC

length: 11
V: TRBV7-2
D: -
J: TRBJ2-1
size: -
CDR3: CASSLGEQQFF
DNA: TGTGCCAGCAGCTTAGGAGAACAACAGTTCTTC

length: 14
V: TRBV10-3
D: -
J: TRBJ1-2
size: -
CDR3: CAISGARTNYGYTF
DNA: TGTGCCATCAGTGGAGCCAGGACTAACTATGGCTACACCTTC

length: 16
V: TRBV5-1
D: -
J: TRBJ1-3
size: -
CDR3: CASSLGGTSSGNTIYF
DNA: TGCGCCAGCAGCTTGGGGGGTACCAGCTCTGGAAACACCATATATTTT

length: 15
V: TRBV6-5
D: TRBD1
J: TRBJ2-7
size: -
CDR3: CASTQGQGATYEQYF
DNA: TGTGCCAGCACCCAGGGACAGGGCGCTACCTACGAGCAGTACTTC

length: 12
V: TRBV30
D: -
J: TRBJ1-5
size: -
CDR3: CAWSVQGQPQHF
DNA: TGTGCCTGGAGTGTACAGGGTCAGCCCCAGCATTTT

length: 14
V: TRBV5-1
D: -
J: TRBJ1-1
size: -
CDR3: CASSLQTSNTEAFF
DNA: TGCGCCAGCAGCTTGCAGACTTCCAACACTGAAGCTTTCTTT

length: 17
V: TRBV5-1
D: TRBD2
J: TRBJ2-1
size: -
CDR3: CASSLAASGDSYNEQFF
DNA: TGCGCCAGCAGCTTGGCCGCTAGCGGGGATTCCTACAATGAGCAGTTCTTC

length: 14
V: TRBV5-1
D: -
J: TRBJ2-7
size: -
CDR3: CASRPGGDSYEQYF
DNA: TGCGCCAGCAGGCCCGGGGGCGACTCCTACGAGCAGTACTTC

length: 15
V: TRBV3-1/TRBV3-2
D: -
J: TRBJ2-1
size: -
CDR3: CASSPGHFIYNEQFF
DNA: TGTGCCAGCAGCCCAGGACACTTCATCTACAATGAGCAGTTCTTC

length: 13
V: TRBV18
D: -
J: TRBJ2-5
size: -
CDR3: CASSLSGQETQYF
DNA: TGTGCCAGCTCACTAAGCGGCCAAGAGACCCAGTACTTC

length: 13
V: TRBV6-5
D: TRBD2
J: TRBJ2-3
size: -
CDR3: CASLPGGADTQYF
DNA: TGTGCCAGTCTGCCGGGGGGGGCAGATACGCAGTATTTT

length: 18
V: TRBV21-1
D: -
J: TRBJ2-1
size: -
CDR3: CASDRTSGRTSSYNEQFF
DNA: TGTGCCAGCGATAGGACTAGCGGGAGGACGAGCTCCTACAATGAGCAGTTCTTC